What follows is one TCR beta chain and its context. Its cognate antigen is unknown. The entry originates in a study of shared clonotypes between healthy human individuals. The study's findings and limits: It was the few donors that limited the genetic and exposure-history diversity represented.

CDR3 size: 16 residues. The germline V gene has CDR1 MNHEY and CDR2 SMNVEV (reference sequence). After removal of 3 bases from V and 10 bases from J, the junction contained 11 bases not matched to a gene. Produced via immunoSEQ multiplex PCR; TCRdb's table is partial and in-frame only. Here the sample spans under 1,100,000 clones, approximately 70% being singletons. The chain recombines TRBV27 with TRBJ1-4; TRBD1 aligns across 10 bases. The source of this sequence is a man aged 18 to 30 in good health. Material for sequencing was memory CD4+ T cells sorted from blood. Noted subset: CD45RA-negative fraction. The DNA of the CDR3 is TGTGCCAGCAGTTTCGATCCGGGACAGGGGTTGGTAAAACTGTTTTTT. As protein: CASSFDPGQGLVKLFF.